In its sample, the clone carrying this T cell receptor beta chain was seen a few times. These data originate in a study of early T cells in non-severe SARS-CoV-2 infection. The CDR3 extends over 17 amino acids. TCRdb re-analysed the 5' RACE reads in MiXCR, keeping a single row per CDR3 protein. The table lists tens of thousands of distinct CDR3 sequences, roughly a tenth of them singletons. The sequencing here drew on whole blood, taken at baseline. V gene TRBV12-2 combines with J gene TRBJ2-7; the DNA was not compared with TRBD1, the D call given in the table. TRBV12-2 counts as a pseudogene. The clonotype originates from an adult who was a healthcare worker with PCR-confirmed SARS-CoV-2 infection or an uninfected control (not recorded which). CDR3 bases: TGTGCAAGTCGCTTAGCCTTTCCCCATACAGGGACCCACGAGCAGTACTTC. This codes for CASRLAFPHTGTHEQYF.